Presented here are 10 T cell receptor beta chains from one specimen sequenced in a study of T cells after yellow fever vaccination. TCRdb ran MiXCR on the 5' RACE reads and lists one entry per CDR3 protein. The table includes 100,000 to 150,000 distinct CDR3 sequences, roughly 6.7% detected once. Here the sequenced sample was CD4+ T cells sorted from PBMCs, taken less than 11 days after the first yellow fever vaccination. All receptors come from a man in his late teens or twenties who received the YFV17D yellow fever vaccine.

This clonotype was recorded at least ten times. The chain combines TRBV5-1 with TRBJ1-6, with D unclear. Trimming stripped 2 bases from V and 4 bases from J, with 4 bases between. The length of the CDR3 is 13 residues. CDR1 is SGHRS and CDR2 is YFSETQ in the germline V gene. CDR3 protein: CASSLHYNSPLHF. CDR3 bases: TGCGCCAGCAGCTTACATTATAATTCACCCCTCCACTTT.

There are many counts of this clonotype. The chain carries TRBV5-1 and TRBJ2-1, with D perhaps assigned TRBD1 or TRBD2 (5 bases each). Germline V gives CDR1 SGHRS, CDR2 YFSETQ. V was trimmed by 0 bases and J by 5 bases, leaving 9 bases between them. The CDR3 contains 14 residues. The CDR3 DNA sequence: TGCGCCAGCAGCTTGGGGGACCTCCACAATGAGCAGTTCTTC. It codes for CASSLGDLHNEQFF.

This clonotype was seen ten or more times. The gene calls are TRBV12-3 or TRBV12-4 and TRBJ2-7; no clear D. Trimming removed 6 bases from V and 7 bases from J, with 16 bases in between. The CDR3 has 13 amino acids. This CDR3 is CASRSDTYGEQYF. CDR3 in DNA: TGTGCCAGCAGATCCGACACCTATGGGGAGCAGTACTTC.

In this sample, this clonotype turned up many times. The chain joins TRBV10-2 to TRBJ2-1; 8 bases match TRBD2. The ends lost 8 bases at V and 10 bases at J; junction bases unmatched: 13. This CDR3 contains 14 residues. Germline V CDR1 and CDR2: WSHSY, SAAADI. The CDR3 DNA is TGCGCCAGCTCCCCGGGAGGGCCGCCTTTAGAGCAGTTCTTC. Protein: CASSPGGPPLEQFF.

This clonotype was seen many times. The chain's CDR3 is CASSYRVLSPTDTQYF. DNA for the CDR3: TGTGCCAGCAGTTACCGGGTCCTAAGTCCTACAGATACGCAGTATTTT. The J gene is TRBJ2-3, the V gene TRBV6-5, with no clear D. This CDR3 region has 16 residues. Between the trimmed V and J ends, which lost 2 bases and 3 bases, there was a span of 15 bases. The germline V gene has CDR1 MNHEY and CDR2 SVGAGI.

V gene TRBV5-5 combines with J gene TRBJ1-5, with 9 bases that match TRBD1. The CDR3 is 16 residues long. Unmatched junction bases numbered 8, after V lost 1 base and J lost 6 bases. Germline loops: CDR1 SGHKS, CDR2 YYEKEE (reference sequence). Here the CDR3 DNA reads TGTGCCAGCAGCTTGTTCGCGGGACAGGGTTTTCAGCCCCAGCATTTT. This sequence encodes CASSLFAGQGFQPQHF.

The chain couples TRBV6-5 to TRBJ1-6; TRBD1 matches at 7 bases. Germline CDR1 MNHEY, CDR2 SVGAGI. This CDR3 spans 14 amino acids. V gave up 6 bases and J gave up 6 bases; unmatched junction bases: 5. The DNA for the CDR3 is TGTGCCAGCAGCCCCGGGACAGCTAATTCACCCCTCCACTTT. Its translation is CASSPGTANSPLHF.

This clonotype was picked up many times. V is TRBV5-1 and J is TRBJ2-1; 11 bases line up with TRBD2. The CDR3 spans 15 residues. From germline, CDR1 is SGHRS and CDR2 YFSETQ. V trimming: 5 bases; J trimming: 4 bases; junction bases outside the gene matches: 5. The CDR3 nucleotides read TGCGCCAGCAGATCTAGCGGGGGGACTTACAATGAGCAGTTCTTC. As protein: CASRSSGGTYNEQFF.

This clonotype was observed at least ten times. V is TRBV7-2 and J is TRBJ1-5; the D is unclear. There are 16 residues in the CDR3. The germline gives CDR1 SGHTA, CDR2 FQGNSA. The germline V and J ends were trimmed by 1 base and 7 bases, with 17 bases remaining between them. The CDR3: CASSLEAATIGQPQHF. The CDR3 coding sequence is TGTGCCAGCAGCTTAGAGGCCGCGACGATCGGCCAGCCCCAGCATTTT.

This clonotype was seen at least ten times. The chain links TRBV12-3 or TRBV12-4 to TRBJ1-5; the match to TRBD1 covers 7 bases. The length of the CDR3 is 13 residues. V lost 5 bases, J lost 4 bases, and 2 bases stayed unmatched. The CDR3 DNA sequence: TGTGCCAGCAGTGCACAGGGGAATCAGCCCCAGCATTTT. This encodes CASSAQGNQPQHF.